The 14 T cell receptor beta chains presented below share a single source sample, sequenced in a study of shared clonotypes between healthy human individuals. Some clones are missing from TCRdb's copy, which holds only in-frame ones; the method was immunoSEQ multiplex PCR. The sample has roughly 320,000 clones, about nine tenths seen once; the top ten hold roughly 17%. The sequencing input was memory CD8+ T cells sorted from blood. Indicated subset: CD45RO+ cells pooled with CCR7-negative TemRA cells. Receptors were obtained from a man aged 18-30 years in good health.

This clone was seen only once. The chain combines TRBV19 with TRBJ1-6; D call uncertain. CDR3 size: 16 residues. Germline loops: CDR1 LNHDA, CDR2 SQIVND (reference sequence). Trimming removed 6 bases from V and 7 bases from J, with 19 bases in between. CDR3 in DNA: TGTGCCAGTAGGTGGACTAAATTGGCGAAAAATTCACCCCTCCACTTT. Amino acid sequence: CASRWTKLAKNSPLHF.

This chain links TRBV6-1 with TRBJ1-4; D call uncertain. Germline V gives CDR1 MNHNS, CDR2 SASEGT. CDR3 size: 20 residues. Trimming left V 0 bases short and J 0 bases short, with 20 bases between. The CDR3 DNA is TGTGCCAGCAGTGAAGCAGAACGGGAACTCGTCACCGCAACTAATGAAAAACTGTTTTTT. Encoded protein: CASSEAERELVTATNEKLFF.

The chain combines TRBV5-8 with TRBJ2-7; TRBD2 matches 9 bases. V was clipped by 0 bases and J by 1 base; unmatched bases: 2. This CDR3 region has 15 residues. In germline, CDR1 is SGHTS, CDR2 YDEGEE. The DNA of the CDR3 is TGTGCCAGCAGCTTGGTAGCGGGAGAATCCTACGAGCAGTACTTC. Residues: CASSLVAGESYEQYF.

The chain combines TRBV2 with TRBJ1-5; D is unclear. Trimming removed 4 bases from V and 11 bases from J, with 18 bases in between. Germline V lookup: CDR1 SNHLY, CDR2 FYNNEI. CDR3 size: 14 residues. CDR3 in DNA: TGTGCCAGCAGTGTGGGCGATCTGGCTTCGGCCCAGCATTTT. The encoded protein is CASSVGDLASAQHF.

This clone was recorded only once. The CDR3 nucleotides read TGTGCCAGCAGTAGAACAGGGAGGCGAAACATTCAGTACTTC. It specifies CASSRTGRRNIQYF. The chain couples TRBV6-1 to TRBJ2-4; D tentatively fits TRBD1 or TRBD2 (6 bases each). The germline V gene has CDR1 MNHNS and CDR2 SASEGT. Trimming cost V 5 bases and J 6 bases, with 14 bases left between them. The CDR3 contains 14 residues.

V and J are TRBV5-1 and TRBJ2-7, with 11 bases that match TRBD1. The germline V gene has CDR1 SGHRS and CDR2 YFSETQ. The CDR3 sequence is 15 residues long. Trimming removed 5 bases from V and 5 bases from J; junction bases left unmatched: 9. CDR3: CASRFARTGGDEQYF. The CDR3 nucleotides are TGCGCCAGCAGATTTGCCAGGACAGGGGGCGACGAGCAGTACTTC.

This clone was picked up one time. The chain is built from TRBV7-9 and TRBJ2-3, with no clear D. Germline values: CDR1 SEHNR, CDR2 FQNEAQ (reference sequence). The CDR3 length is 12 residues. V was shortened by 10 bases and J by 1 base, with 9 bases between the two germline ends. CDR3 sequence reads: CATVMGTDTQYF. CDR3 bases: TGTGCCACCGTCATGGGCACAGATACGCAGTATTTT.

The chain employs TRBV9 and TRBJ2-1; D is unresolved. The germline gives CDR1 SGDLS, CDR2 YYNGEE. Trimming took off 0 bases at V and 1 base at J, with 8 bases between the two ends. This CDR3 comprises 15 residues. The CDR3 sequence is CASSVGVDSYNEQFF. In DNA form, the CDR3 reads TGTGCCAGCAGCGTAGGTGTGGATTCCTACAATGAGCAGTTCTTC.

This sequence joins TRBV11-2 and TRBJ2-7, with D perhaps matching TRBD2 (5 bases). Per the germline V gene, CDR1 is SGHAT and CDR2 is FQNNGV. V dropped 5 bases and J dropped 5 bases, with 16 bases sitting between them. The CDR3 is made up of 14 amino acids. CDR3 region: CASSPAASLHEQYF. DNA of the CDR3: TGTGCCAGCAGCCCCGCGGCTAGCCTCCACGAGCAGTACTTC.

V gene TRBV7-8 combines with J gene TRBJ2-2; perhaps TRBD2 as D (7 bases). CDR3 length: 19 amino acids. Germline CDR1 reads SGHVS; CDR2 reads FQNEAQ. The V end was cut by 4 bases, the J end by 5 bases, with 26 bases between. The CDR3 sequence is CASSYLLRGPEMGTGELFF. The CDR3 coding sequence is TGTGCCAGCAGCTACCTCTTGCGGGGGCCAGAAATGGGTACCGGGGAGCTGTTTTTT. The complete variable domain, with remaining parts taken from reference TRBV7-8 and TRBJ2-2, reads GAGVSQSPRYKVAKRGQDVALRCDPISGHVSLFWYQQALGQGPEFLTYFQNEAQLDKSGLPSDRFFAERPEGSVSTLKIQRTQQEDSAVYLCASSYLLRGPEMGTGELFFGEGSRLTVL.

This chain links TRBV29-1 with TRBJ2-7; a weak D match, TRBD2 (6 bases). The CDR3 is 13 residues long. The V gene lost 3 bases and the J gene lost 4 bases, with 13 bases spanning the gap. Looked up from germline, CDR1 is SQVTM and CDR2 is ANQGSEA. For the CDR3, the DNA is TGCAGCGTTGAGGCAGGGAGCGGGTACGAGCAGTACTTC. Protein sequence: CSVEAGSGYEQYF.

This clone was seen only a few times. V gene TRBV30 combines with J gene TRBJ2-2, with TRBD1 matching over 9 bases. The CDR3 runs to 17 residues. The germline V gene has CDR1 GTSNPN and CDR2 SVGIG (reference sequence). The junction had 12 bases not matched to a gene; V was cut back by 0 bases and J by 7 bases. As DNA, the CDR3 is TGTGCCTGGAGTGTCGATGGGGACAGGGAAATGTTCGGGGAGCTGTTTTTT. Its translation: CAWSVDGDREMFGELFF.

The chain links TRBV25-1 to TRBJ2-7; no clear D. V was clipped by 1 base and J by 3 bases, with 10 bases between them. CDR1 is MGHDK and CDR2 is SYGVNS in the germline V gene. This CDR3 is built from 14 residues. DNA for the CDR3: TGTGCCAGCAGTGAATCAAGCAGATACTACGAGCAGTACTTC. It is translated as CASSESSRYYEQYF.

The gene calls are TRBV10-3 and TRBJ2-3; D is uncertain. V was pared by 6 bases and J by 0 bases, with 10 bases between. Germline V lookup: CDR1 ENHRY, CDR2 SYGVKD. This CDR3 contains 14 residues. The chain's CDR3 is CAIRPDPSTDTQYF. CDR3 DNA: TGTGCCATCAGACCGGACCCTAGCACAGATACGCAGTATTTT.